A selection of T cell receptor beta chains follows, all from one sample in a study of cytomegalovirus exposure and HLA in healthy donors. Sequencing was performed with immunoSEQ multiplex PCR; in TCRdb, only in-frame clones are kept and a portion is missing. The table records about 170,000 clones, 62% of them present only once. The sequenced material came from PBMCs. All receptors derive from a middle-aged man in good health and CMV-seronegative. The CDR3 runs from the conserved cysteine through the conserved F or W.

j_gene	v_gene	CDR3aa
TRBJ1-1	TRBV4-1	CASSPRGRVETEAFF
TRBJ1-3	TRBV5-4	CASSLGVGGLAGNTIYF
TRBJ2-3	TRBV6-1	CASSEVPSGGTSTDTQYF
TRBJ1-4	TRBV19	CASSIQTGEYEKLFF
TRBJ2-7	TRBV7-9	CASSLATGQGNEQYF
TRBJ2-5	TRBV5-4	CASSLEGSVQETQYF
TRBJ2-7	TRBV21-1	CASSRWGGALVASYEQYF
TRBJ2-1	TRBV30	CAWSVPYSSKKFF
TRBJ2-7	TRBV7-9	CASSLVISYEQYF
TRBJ2-1	TRBV28	CASLSALGAYNEQFF
TRBJ2-5	TRBV11-1	CASSFHQQEKTQYF
TRBJ1-4	TRBV20-1	CSADSGEGLFF
TRBJ2-7	TRBV4-1	CASSQVGPADEQYF
TRBJ2-7	TRBV6-1	CASSDYSYEQYF
TRBJ1-4	TRBV19	CASRDRQNANEKLFF
TRBJ2-7	TRBV5-6	CASSSAGGFEQYF
TRBJ1-1	TRBV7-2	CASSYRGVGAFF
TRBJ2-1	TRBV19	CASRTPGLAGENEQFF
TRBJ2-1	TRBV11-3	CASSLAPGRNNEQFF
TRBJ2-7	TRBV5-1	CASSLVQGYEQYF
TRBJ2-3	TRBV7-2	CASSLARRAGGITDTQYF
TRBJ2-7	TRBV2	CASSVRSEQYF
TRBJ1-4	TRBV28	CASRTGQVEKLFF
TRBJ1-5	TRBV7-2	CASSLFGGGNQPQHF
TRBJ2-7	TRBV23-1	CASKVPGQENSYEQYF
TRBJ2-7	TRBV5-1	CASSLESSGRVSAYEQYF
TRBJ2-5	TRBV4-1	CASGLTSGQETQYF
TRBJ2-7	TRBV7-9	CSSRGQAYEQYF